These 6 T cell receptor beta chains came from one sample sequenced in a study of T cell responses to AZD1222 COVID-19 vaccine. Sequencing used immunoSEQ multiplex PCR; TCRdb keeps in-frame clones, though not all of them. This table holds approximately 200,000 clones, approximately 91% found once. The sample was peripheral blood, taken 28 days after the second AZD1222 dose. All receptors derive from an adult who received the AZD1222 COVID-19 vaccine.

Written as DNA, the CDR3 is TGCGCCAGCAGCCAAGGTTGGACTACTACAGATACGCAGTATTTT. Translated, it gives CASSQGWTTTDTQYF. This rearrangement joins TRBV4-3 to TRBJ2-3; D possibly corresponds to TRBD2 (6 bases). Germline V CDR1 and CDR2: LGHNA, YSLEER. V lost 1 base and J lost 3, with 11 bases in between. CDR3 length: 15 residues.

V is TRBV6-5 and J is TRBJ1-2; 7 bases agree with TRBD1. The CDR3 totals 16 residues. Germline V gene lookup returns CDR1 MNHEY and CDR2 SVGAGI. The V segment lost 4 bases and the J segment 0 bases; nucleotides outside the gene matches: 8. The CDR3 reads CASSFSTGKANYGYTF. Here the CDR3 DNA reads TGTGCCAGCAGTTTCTCGACAGGGAAAGCTAACTATGGCTACACCTTC.

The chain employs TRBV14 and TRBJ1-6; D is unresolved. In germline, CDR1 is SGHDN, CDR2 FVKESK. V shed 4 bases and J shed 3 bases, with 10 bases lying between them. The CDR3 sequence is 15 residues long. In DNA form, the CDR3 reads TGTGCCAGCAGCCCCACGGACGGCTATAATTCACCCCTCCACTTT. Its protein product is CASSPTDGYNSPLHF. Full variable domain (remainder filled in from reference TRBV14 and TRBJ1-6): EAGVTQFPSHSVIEKGQTVTLRCDPISGHDNLYWYRRVMGKEIKFLLHFVKESKQDESGMPNNRFLAERTGGTYSTLKVQPAELEDSGVYFCASSPTDGYNSPLHFGNGTRLTVT.

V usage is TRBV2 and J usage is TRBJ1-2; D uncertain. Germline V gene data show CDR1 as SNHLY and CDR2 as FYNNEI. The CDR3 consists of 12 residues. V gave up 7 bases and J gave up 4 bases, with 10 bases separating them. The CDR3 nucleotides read TGTGCCAGCAAAGGAACTCTCTATGGCTACACCTTC. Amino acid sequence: CASKGTLYGYTF.

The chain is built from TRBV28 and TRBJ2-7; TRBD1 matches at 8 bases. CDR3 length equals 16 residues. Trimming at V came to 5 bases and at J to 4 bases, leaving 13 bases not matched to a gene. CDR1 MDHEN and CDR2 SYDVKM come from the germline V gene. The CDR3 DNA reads TGTGCCAGCAGTCTATACAGGGGGATGAGGGCTTACGAGCAGTACTTC. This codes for CASSLYRGMRAYEQYF.

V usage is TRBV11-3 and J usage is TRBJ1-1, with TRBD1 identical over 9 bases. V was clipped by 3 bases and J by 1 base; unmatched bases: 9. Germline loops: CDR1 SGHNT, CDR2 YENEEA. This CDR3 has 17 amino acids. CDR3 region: CASSFFPGQGGNTEAFF. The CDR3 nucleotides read TGTGCCAGCAGCTTCTTCCCGGGACAGGGAGGGAACACTGAAGCTTTCTTT.